This T cell receptor beta chain was retrieved from a study of T-cell reconstitution after alpha-beta-depleted transplantation in children. General observations from the study: Reportedly, alpha-beta T cells present about two months post-transplant originated from several hundred expanded clones of graft origin. T-cell counts and diversity at one year following transplant were attributed mainly to newly produced T cells. The study traced high day-60 TCRbeta diversity in some patients to surviving recipient T cells and thymic progenitors.

CDR1 and CDR2 from the germline V gene are MDHEN and SYDVKM. This CDR3 region has 13 residues. Trimming took 9 bases from V and 7 from J; bases not matched to a gene: 7. As it was prepared, the TCRbeta library received unique molecular identifiers. A single record per CDR3 protein comes from TCRdb applying MiXCR to the PCR reads. The sample lists tens of thousands of distinct CDR3 sequences, about a sixth occurring once. At least ten counts were recorded for this clonotype. No antigen is known for it. This clonotype originated in a male patient aged 2 to 10 who had a stem cell transplant for acute lymphoblastic leukemia, so the T cells may come from the graft donor. Sequencing used PBMCs, mostly from graft donor cells, obtained 360 days after TCRalphabeta/CD19-depleted stem cell transplant. The chain has TRBV28 and TRBJ2-3; 10 nucleotides align to TRBD2. This chain's CDR3 is CASTAGGPYTQYF. For the CDR3, the DNA is TGTGCCAGTACAGCGGGAGGGCCATATACGCAGTATTTT.